This TCR beta chain appears in the sequencing data of a study of shared T cell receptors in the human thymus. CDR3 length: 15 residues. V dropped 8 bases and J dropped 9; count of bases not matched to a gene: 12. Germline V CDR1 and CDR2: MNHNS, SASEGT. The table came from immunoSEQ multiplex PCR; TCRdb's copy has only in-frame clones and leaves some out. This table has roughly 550,000 clones, approximately 80% appearing once. The same specimen was also included in a second study, on human thymus T cells. That investigation notes: Related studies noted strongly shared thymic repertoires across unrelated people.

Sequenced sample: thymocytes. The clonotype was recovered from a boy younger than two with a congenital heart defect. The chain employs TRBV6-1 and TRBJ2-7, with 14 bases identical to TRBD2. The CDR3 region has the DNA TGTGCCAGCCGTCCGGGACTAGCGGGAGCCCCCGGGCAGTACTTC. It encodes CASRPGLAGAPGQYF.